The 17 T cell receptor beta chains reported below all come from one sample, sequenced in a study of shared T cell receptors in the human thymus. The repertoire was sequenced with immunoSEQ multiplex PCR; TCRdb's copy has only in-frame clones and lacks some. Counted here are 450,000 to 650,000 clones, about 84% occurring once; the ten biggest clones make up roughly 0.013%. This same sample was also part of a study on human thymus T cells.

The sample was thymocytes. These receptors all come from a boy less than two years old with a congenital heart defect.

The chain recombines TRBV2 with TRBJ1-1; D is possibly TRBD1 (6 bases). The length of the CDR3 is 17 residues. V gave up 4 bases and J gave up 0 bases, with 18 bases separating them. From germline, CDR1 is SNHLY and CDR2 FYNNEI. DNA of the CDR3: TGTGCCAGCAGTGCCCTCGGACAGCGGAGCATGAACACTGAAGCTTTCTTT. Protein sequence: CASSALGQRSMNTEAFF.

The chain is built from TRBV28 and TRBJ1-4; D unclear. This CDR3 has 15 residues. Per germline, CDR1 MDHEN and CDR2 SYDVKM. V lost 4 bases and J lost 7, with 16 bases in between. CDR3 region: CASSCLQLRSEKLFF. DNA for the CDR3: TGTGCCAGCAGTTGCCTCCAACTAAGGAGTGAAAAACTGTTTTTT.

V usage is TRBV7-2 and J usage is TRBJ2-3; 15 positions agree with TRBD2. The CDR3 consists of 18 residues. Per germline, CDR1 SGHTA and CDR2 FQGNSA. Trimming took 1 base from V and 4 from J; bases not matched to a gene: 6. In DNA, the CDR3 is TGTGCCAGCAGCTTAGGGGGGACTAGCGGGAGGCTCCCAGATACGCAGTATTTT. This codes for CASSLGGTSGRLPDTQYF.

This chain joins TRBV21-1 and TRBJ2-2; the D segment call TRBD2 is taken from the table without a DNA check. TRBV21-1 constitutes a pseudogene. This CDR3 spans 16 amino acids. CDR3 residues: CASSKKLISNTGELFF. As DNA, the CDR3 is TGTGCCAGCAGCAAGAAACTAATCTCGAACACCGGGGAGCTGTTTTTT.

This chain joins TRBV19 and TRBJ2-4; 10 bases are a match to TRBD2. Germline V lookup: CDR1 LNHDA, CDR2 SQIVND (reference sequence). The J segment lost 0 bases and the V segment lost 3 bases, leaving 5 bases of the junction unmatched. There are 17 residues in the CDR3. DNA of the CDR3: TGTGCCAGTAGTATTGACGGACTAGCGGTAGCCAAAAACATTCAGTACTTC. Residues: CASSIDGLAVAKNIQYF.

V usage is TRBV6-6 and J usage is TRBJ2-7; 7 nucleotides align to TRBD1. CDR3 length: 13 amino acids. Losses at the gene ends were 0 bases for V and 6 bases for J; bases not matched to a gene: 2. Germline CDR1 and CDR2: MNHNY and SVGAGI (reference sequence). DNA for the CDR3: TGTGCCAGCAGTTACTCGACAGGGATCGAGCAGTACTTC. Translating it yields CASSYSTGIEQYF.

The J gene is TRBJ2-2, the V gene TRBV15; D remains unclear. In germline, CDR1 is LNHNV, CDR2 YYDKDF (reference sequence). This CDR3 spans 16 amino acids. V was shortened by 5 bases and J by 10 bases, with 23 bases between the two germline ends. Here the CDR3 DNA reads TGTGCCACCAGCGCGGCCTCTAGGTTACATCCGCCGGAGCTGTTTTTT. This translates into CATSAASRLHPPELFF.

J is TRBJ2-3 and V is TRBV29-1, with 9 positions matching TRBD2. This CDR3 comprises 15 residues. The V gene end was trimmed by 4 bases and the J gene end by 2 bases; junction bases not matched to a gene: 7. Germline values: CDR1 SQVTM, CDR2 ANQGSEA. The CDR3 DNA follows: TGCAGCGTTGTATCGACTAGCGGCCCCACAGATACGCAGTATTTT. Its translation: CSVVSTSGPTDTQYF.

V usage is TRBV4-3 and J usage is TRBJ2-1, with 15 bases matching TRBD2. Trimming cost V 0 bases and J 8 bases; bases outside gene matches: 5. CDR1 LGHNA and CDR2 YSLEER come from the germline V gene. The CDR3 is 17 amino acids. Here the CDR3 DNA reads TGCGCCAGCAGCCAAGACGGGACTAGCGGGAGGCCCGATGAGCAGTTCTTC. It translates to CASSQDGTSGRPDEQFF.

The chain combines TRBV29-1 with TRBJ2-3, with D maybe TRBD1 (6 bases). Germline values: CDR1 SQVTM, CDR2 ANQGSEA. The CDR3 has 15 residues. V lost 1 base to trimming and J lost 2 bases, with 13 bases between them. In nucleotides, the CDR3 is TGCAGCGTTGAAGTGAGACAGGTGGCCACAGATACGCAGTATTTT. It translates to CSVEVRQVATDTQYF.

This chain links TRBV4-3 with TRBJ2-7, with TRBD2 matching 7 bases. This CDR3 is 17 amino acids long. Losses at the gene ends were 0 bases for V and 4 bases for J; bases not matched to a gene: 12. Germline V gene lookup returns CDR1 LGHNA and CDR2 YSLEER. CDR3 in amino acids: CASSQEAPRESGYEQYF. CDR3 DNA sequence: TGCGCCAGCAGCCAAGAGGCCCCGCGGGAGTCTGGATACGAGCAGTACTTC.

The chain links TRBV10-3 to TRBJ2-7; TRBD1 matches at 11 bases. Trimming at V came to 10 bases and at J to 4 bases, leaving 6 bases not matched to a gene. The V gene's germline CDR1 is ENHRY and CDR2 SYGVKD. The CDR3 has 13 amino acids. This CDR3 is CATQDRGLYEQYF. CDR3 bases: TGTGCCACACAGGACAGGGGGCTGTACGAGCAGTACTTC.

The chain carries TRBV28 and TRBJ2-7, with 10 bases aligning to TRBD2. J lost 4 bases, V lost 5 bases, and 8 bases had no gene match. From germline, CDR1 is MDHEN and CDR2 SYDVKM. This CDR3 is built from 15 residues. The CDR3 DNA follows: TGTGCCAGCAGTCTAGAGCGGGAGGGCCGTTACGAGCAGTACTTC. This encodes CASSLEREGRYEQYF.

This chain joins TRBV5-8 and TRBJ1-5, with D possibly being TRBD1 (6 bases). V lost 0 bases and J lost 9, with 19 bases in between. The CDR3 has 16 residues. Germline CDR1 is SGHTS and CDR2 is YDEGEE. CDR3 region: CASSLESGQQMGPQHF. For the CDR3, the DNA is TGTGCCAGCAGCTTGGAGTCGGGACAACAAATGGGGCCCCAGCATTTT.

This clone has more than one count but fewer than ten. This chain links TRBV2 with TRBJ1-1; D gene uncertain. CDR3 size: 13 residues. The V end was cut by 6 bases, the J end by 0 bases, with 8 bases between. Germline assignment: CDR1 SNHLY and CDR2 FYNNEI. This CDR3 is CASRRGLNTEAFF. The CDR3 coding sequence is TGTGCCAGCAGGCGAGGGTTGAACACTGAAGCTTTCTTT. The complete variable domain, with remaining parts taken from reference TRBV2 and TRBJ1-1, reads EPEVTQTPSHQVTQMGQEVILRCVPISNHLYFYWYRQILGQKVEFLVSFYNNEISEKSEIFDDQFSVERPDGSNFTLKIRSTKLEDSAMYFCASRRGLNTEAFFGQGTRLTVV.

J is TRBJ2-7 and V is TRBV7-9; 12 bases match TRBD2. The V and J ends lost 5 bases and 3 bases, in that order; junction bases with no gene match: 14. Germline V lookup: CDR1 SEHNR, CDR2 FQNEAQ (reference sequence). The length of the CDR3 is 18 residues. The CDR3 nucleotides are TGTGCCAGCAGCCCCGGACTAGCGGGAAGTGAGGGTGGCTACGAGCAGTACTTC. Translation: CASSPGLAGSEGGYEQYF.

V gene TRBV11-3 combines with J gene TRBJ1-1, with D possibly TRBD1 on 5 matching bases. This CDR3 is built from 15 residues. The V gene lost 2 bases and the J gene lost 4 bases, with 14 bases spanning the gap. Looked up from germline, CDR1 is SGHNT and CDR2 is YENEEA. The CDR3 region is CASSLLQDYSTEAFF. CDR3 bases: TGTGCCAGCAGCTTACTACAGGATTACTCCACTGAAGCTTTCTTT.